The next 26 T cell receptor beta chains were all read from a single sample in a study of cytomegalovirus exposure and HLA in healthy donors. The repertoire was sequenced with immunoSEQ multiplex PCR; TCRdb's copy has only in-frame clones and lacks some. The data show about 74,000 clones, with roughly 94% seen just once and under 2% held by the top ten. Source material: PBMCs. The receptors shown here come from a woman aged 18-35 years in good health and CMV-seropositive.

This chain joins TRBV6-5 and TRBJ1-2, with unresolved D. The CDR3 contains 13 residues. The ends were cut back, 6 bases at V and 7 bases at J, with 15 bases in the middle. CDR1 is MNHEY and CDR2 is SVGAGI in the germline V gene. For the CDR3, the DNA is TGTGCCAGCAGCCCCGGAGAGACTGCTGGCTACACCTTC. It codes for CASSPGETAGYTF.

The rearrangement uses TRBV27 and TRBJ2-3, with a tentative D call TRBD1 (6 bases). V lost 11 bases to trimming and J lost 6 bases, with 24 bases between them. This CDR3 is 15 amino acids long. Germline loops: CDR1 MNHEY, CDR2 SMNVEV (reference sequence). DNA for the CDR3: TGTGCCGGAGAGAGACAGGACCCGCTTGGCGATACGCAGTATTTT. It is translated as CAGERQDPLGDTQYF.

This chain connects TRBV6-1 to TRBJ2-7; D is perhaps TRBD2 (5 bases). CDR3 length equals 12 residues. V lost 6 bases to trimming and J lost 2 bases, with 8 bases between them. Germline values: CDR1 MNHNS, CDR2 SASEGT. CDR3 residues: CASRTGTYEQYF. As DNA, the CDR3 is TGTGCCAGCAGAACCGGGACCTACGAGCAGTACTTC.

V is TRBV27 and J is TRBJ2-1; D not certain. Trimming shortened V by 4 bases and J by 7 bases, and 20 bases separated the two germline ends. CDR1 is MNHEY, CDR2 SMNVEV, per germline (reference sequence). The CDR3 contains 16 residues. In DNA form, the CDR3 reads TGTGCCAGCAGTTCGATTTTGGGCACCCCGCTGAATGAGCAGTTCTTC. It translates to CASSSILGTPLNEQFF.

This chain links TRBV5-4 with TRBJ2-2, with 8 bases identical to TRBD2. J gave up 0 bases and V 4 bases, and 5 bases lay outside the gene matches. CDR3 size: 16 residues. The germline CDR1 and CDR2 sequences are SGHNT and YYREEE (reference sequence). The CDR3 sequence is CASSEGTRANTGELFF. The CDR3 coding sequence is TGTGCCAGCAGCGAGGGGACTAGGGCGAACACCGGGGAGCTGTTTTTT.

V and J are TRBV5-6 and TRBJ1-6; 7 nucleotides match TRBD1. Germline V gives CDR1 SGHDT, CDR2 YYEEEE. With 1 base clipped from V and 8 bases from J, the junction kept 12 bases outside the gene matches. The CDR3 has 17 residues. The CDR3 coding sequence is TGTGCCAGCAGCTTGAGGGTGACCAGGGGGGTTGATTCACCCCTCCACTTT. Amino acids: CASSLRVTRGVDSPLHF.

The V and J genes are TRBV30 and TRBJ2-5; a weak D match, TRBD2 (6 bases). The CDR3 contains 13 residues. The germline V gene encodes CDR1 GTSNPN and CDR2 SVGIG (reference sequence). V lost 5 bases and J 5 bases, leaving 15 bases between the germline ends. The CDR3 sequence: CAWREPPYETQYF. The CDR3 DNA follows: TGTGCCTGGCGGGAGCCCCCGTATGAGACCCAGTACTTC.

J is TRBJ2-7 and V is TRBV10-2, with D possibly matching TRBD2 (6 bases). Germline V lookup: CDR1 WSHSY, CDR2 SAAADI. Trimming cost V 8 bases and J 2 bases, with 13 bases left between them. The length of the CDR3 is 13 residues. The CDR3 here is CASGVERAYEQYF. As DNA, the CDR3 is TGCGCCAGCGGGGTCGAGCGGGCCTACGAGCAGTACTTC.

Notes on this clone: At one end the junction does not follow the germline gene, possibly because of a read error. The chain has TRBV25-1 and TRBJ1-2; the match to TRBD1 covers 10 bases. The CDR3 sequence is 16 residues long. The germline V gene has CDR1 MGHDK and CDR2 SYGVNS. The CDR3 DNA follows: TGTGCAAGCAGTCCTCCGGGACAGGGGTTTAACTATGGCTACACCTTC. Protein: CASSPPGQGFNYGYTF.

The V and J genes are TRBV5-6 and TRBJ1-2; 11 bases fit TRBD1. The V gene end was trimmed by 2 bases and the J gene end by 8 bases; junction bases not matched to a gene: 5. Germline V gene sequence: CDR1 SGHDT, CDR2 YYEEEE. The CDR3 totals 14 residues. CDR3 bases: TGTGCCAGCAGCTTTGGGACAGGGGGAAACGGCTACACCTTC. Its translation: CASSFGTGGNGYTF. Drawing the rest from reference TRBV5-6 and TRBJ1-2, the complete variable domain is DAGVTQSPTHLIKTRGQQVTLRCSPKSGHDTVSWYQQALGQGPQFIFQYYEEEERQRGNFPDRFSGHQFPNYSSELNVNALLLGDSALYLCASSFGTGGNGYTFGSGTRLTVV.

This CDR3 reads CASSPLSGNTIYF. The CDR3 bases are TGTGCCAGCAGCCCTCTCTCTGGAAACACCATATATTTT. The chain couples TRBV7-9 to TRBJ1-3; unclear D gene. The CDR3 has 13 amino acids. V was trimmed by 5 bases and J by 0 bases, leaving 5 bases between them. Germline V CDR1 and CDR2: SEHNR, FQNEAQ (reference sequence).

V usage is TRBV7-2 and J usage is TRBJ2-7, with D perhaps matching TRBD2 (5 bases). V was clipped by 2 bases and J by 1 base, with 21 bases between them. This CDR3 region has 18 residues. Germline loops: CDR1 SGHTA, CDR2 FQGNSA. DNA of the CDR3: TGTGCCAGCAGCTTAACGGCGCCAGGAGGACCATTTTCCTACGAGCAGTACTTC. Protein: CASSLTAPGGPFSYEQYF.

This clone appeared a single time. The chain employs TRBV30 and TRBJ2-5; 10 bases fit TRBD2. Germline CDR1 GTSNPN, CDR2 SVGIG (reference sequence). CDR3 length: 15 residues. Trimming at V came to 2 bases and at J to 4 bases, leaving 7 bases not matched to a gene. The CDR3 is CAWSRLAGGPETQYF. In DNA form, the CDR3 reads TGTGCCTGGAGTAGATTAGCGGGGGGACCAGAGACCCAGTACTTC.

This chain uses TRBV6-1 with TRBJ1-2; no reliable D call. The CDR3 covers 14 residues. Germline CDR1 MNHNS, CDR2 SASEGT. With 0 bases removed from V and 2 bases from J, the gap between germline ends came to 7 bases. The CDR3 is CASSEAGRNYGYTF. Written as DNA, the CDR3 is TGTGCCAGCAGTGAAGCGGGCAGGAACTATGGCTACACCTTC.

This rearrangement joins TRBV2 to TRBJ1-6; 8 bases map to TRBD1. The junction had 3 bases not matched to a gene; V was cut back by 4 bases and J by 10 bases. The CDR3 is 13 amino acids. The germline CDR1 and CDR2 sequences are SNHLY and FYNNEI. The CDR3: CASSVAGGSPLHF. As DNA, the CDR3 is TGTGCCAGCAGTGTCGCAGGGGGCTCACCCCTCCACTTT.

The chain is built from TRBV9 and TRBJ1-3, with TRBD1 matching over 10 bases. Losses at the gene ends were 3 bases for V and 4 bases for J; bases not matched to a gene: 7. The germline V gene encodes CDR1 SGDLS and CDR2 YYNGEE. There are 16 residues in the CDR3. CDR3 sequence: CASSDGTGVGGNTIYF. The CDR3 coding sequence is TGTGCCAGCAGCGACGGGACAGGGGTGGGGGGAAACACCATATATTTT. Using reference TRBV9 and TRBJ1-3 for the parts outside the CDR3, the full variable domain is DSGVTQTPKHLITATGQRVTLRCSPRSGDLSVYWYQQSLDQGLQFLIQYYNGEERAKGNILERFSAQQFPDLHSELNLSSLELGDSALYFCASSDGTGVGGNTIYFGEGSWLTVV.

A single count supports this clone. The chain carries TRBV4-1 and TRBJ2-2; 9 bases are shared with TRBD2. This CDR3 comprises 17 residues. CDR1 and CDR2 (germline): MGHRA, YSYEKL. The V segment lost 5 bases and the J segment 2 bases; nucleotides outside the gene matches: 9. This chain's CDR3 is CASSEAALAGNTGELFF. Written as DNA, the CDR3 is TGCGCCAGCAGCGAGGCCGCTCTAGCGGGAAACACCGGGGAGCTGTTTTTT.

CDR3 DNA: TGTGCCTGGAGGCTGGGACTAGCGGGAGCAGATACGCAGTATTTT. This encodes CAWRLGLAGADTQYF. The V gene is TRBV30, the J gene TRBJ2-3; TRBD2 matches at 14 bases. The germline CDR1 and CDR2 sequences are GTSNPN and SVGIG (reference sequence). V lost 3 bases, J lost 4 bases, and 3 bases stayed unmatched. The CDR3 contains 15 residues. Supplemented by reference TRBV30 and TRBJ2-3, the full variable domain reads SQTIHQWPATLVQPVGSPLSLECTVEGTSNPNLYWYRQAAGRGLQLLFYSVGIGQISSEVPQNLSASRPQDRQFILSSKKLLLSDSGFYLCAWRLGLAGADTQYFGPGTRLTVL.

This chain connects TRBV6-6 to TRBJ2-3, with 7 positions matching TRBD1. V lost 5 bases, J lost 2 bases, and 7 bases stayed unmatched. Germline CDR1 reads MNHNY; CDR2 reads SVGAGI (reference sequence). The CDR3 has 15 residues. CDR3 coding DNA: TGTGCCAGCAGTCGGACAGGAGCGACCACAGATACGCAGTATTTT. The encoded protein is CASSRTGATTDTQYF.

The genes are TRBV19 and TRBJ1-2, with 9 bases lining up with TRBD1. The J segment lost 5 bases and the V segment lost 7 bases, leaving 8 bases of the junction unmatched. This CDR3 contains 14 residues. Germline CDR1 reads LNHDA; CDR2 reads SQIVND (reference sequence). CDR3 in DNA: TGTGCCAGTACTCGACCGGGACAGGGATATGGCTACACCTTC. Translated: CASTRPGQGYGYTF.

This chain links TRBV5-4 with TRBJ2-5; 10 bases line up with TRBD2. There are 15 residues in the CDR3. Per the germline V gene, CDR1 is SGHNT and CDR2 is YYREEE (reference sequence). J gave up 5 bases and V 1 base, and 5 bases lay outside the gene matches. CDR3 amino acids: CASSLPLAGVETQYF. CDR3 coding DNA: TGTGCCAGCAGCTTGCCCCTAGCGGGAGTTGAGACCCAGTACTTC. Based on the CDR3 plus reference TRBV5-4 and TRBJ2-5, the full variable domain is ETGVTQSPTHLIKTRGQQVTLRCSSQSGHNTVSWYQQALGQGPQFIFQYYREEENGRGNFPPRFSGLQFPNYSSELNVNALELDDSALYLCASSLPLAGVETQYFGPGTRLLVL.

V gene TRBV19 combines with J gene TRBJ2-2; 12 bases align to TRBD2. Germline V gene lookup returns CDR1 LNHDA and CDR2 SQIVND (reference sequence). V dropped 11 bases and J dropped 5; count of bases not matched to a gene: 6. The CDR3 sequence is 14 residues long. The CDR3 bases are TGTGCCTGCCGACTAGCGGGAGCAACCGGGGAGCTGTTTTTT. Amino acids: CACRLAGATGELFF.

The DNA of the CDR3 is TGTGCCAGCAGCTCCGGACAGGGGTGCAATCAGCCCCAGCATTTT. Translation gives CASSSGQGCNQPQHF. The V and J genes are TRBV11-3 and TRBJ1-5; 9 nucleotides agree with TRBD1. In germline, CDR1 is SGHNT, CDR2 YENEEA. J was trimmed by 2 bases and V by 4 bases; bases with no gene match: 3. This CDR3 is 15 amino acids long.

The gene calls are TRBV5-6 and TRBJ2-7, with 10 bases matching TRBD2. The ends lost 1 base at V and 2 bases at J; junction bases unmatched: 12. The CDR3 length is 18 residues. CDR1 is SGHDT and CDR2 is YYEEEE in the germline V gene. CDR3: CASSLMLAGVPTAYEQYF. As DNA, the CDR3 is TGTGCCAGCAGCTTGATGCTAGCGGGAGTACCAACGGCCTACGAGCAGTACTTC.

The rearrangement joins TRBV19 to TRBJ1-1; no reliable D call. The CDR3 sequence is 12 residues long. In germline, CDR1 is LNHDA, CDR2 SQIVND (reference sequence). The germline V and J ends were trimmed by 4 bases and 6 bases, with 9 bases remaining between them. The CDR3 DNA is TGTGCCAGTAGTAGACGGGATGCTGAAGCTTTCTTT. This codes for CASSRRDAEAFF.

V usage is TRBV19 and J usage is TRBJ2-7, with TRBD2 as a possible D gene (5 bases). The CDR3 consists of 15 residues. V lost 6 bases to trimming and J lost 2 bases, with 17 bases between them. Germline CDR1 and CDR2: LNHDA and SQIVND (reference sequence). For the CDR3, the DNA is TGTGCCAGTAGCCCAGCGGCCAAGGAGGCCTACGAGCAGTACTTC. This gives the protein CASSPAAKEAYEQYF.